Only a few counts were recorded for the clone carrying this T cell receptor beta chain. Its antigen is undetermined. This CDR3 region has 13 residues. Germline V gives CDR1 SGHNT, CDR2 YYREEE (reference sequence). V lost 1 base and J lost 8, with 9 bases in between. The sample originates from a study of T cell repertoires in aging, cancer and after chemotherapy. General observations from the study: Untreated cancer patients had significantly lower blood TCR diversity than age-matched healthy donors. In cancer patients, declining TCR diversity with age involved lost richness and lost evenness.

TCR beta rearrangements were amplified from peripheral blood genomic DNA. A mixed TRB-A/B primer pool amplified rearranged TRB by multiplex touch-down PCR. TCRdb fed the multiplex PCR reads into MiXCR, producing one record per CDR3 protein. The sample lists some 8,000 distinct CDR3 sequences; about 30% were seen once. Source material: blood. The sequence was collected from a human donor in good health. The chain employs TRBV5-4 and TRBJ1-4; the D gene is possibly TRBD1 (5 bases). CDR3 bases: TGTGCCAGCAGCTTGCGGGGGACCGAAAAACTGTTTTTT. Its protein is CASSLRGTEKLFF.